This T cell receptor beta chain was recorded in a study of shared clonotypes between healthy human individuals. The V and J ends lost 9 bases and 6 bases, in that order; junction bases with no gene match: 12. Germline V gives CDR1 MNHEY, CDR2 SVGAGI. The CDR3 has 15 amino acids. The table lists this clone with a few counts. Measured with immunoSEQ multiplex PCR; TCRdb has only the in-frame clones, and not every one. The sample yields about 110,000 clones, approximately 70% seen once. This TCR came from a woman in her twenties or thirties in good health. The sample taken for sequencing was memory CD8+ T cells sorted from blood. Subset indicated: CD45RO+ cells pooled with CCR7-negative TemRA cells. The chain is built from TRBV6-5 and TRBJ2-7, with 12 bases lining up with TRBD2. The CDR3, as DNA: TGTGCCAGTAGAACCACTAGCGGGAGGACTCGCGAGCAGTACTTC. This translates into CASRTTSGRTREQYF.